Listed here are 15 T cell receptor beta chains from one sample, sequenced in a study of blood T cell repertoires in COVID-19 (dated by TCRdb to 2020 to 2022). Receptors were amplified or captured by the immunoSEQ multiplex PCR assay. Entries here come from immuneACCESS through TCRdb and include only in-frame sequences with V and J called. Some clones fail to appear in such tables; in the studies checked, an unresolved V gene covers under half of the shortfall, and the cause of the remainder is unknown. For this sample there are 200,000 to 250,000 clones; approximately 84% appear just once. The ten largest clones capture around 4% of the sample. Sequencing was carried out using peripheral blood. The receptor source for this set is a man aged 50 to 59 with acute or convalescent COVID-19.

In nucleotides, the CDR3 is TGTGCCAGCAGTTTAGGGCGACAGGTTGAAGCTTTCTTT. Its protein product is CASSLGRQVEAFF. The V and J genes are TRBV12-3 or TRBV12-4 and TRBJ1-1, with D possibly TRBD1 on 6 matching bases. The CDR3 totals 13 residues. Trimming removed 1 base from V and 7 bases from J, with 10 bases in between.

The V call is TRBV6-6, the J call TRBJ1-2, with D tentatively TRBD1 (5 bases). Germline CDR1 and CDR2: MNHNY and SVGAGI (reference sequence). V was clipped by 0 bases and J by 8 bases, with 7 bases between them. CDR3 length: 12 residues. CDR3 DNA sequence: TGTGCCAGCAGTTACTCATCAGGGGGCTACACCTTC. Its translation: CASSYSSGGYTF.

The J gene is TRBJ2-5, the V gene TRBV11-2, with a possible D match to TRBD2 (5 bases). Trimming shortened V by 1 base and J by 5 bases, and 14 bases separated the two germline ends. The CDR3 covers 15 residues. Germline V lookup: CDR1 SGHAT, CDR2 FQNNGV. This CDR3 reads CASSLVERAGETQYF. DNA for the CDR3: TGTGCCAGCAGCTTAGTAGAGAGGGCCGGGGAGACCCAGTACTTC.

The V and J genes are TRBV9 and TRBJ1-2; a possible D gene is TRBD1 (6 bases). CDR1 is SGDLS and CDR2 is YYNGEE in the germline V gene. This CDR3 spans 15 amino acids. Trimming stripped 2 bases from V and 4 bases from J, with 15 bases between. This chain's CDR3 is CASSVHRDQSYGYTF. The DNA of the CDR3 is TGTGCCAGCAGCGTTCACAGGGATCAGAGCTATGGCTACACCTTC.

The chain recombines TRBV10-1 with TRBJ2-1; perhaps TRBD1 as D (6 bases). Germline V gene data show CDR1 as WNHNN and CDR2 as SYGVQD (reference sequence). The CDR3 length is 15 residues. V lost 4 bases and J 4 bases, leaving 14 bases between the germline ends. CDR3 sequence (DNA): TGCGCCAGCAGTGGGGGTTTTGGGACATACAATGAGCAGTTCTTC. Translated, it gives CASSGGFGTYNEQFF.

This sequence joins TRBV7-9 and TRBJ1-1; D is possibly TRBD1 (5 bases). V dropped 4 bases and J dropped 1 base, with 10 bases sitting between them. CDR3 length: 14 amino acids. Germline V CDR1 and CDR2: SEHNR, FQNEAQ (reference sequence). The CDR3 sequence is CASSWGVGNTEAFF. Written as DNA, the CDR3 is TGTGCCAGCAGCTGGGGGGTGGGGAACACTGAAGCTTTCTTT.

The chain carries TRBV7-3 and TRBJ2-2; D is unresolved. CDR1 SGHTA and CDR2 FQGTGA come from the germline V gene. Deletions cut 2 bases from V and 7 bases from J, with 11 bases between. The CDR3 is 14 amino acids. DNA of the CDR3: TGTGCCAGCAGCTTAGACATGGAATACGGGGAGCTGTTTTTT. It translates to CASSLDMEYGELFF.

The V call is TRBV5-1, the J call TRBJ2-3; TRBD2 agrees at 9 bases. V gave up 4 bases and J gave up 0 bases; unmatched junction bases: 15. The germline V gene has CDR1 SGHRS and CDR2 YFSETQ. The CDR3 sequence is 19 residues long. The CDR3 DNA is TGCGCCAGCAGCCGGGGGATAGTAGCGGGGGATCCTAGCACAGATACGCAGTATTTT. Protein: CASSRGIVAGDPSTDTQYF.

The chain employs TRBV7-9 and TRBJ1-5; unclear D gene. V lost 5 bases and J 7 bases, leaving 18 bases between the germline ends. The CDR3 has 15 residues. CDR1 is SEHNR, CDR2 FQNEAQ, per germline (reference sequence). The CDR3 protein is CASSLGASPRQPQHF. The CDR3 nucleotides are TGTGCCAGCAGCCTCGGAGCCTCCCCGAGACAGCCCCAGCATTTT.

This clone was seen only a few times. J is TRBJ1-2 and V is TRBV18; 8 bases agree with TRBD1. This CDR3 has 15 residues. Germline CDR1 reads KGHSH; CDR2 reads LQKENI. Trimming at V came to 3 bases and at J to 7 bases, leaving 10 bases not matched to a gene. The CDR3 loop is CASSPGQGQESGYTF. In DNA form, the CDR3 reads TGTGCCAGCTCACCGGGGCAGGGACAGGAAAGTGGCTACACCTTC. The complete variable domain, with remaining parts taken from reference TRBV18 and TRBJ1-2, reads NAGVMQNPRHLVRRRGQEARLRCSPMKGHSHVYWYRQLPEEGLKFMVYLQKENIIDESGMPKERFSAEFPKEGPSILRIQQVVRGDSAAYFCASSPGQGQESGYTFGSGTRLTVV.

The chain couples TRBV18 to TRBJ2-5; D is possibly TRBD1 (5 bases). Per the germline V gene, CDR1 is KGHSH and CDR2 is LQKENI. The CDR3 contains 14 residues. The V end lost 7 bases, the J end lost 5 bases, and 17 bases lay between the germline ends. The CDR3 DNA follows: TGTGCCAGCTTCGGCCAGGGTATACAGGAGACCCAGTACTTC. This encodes CASFGQGIQETQYF.

J is TRBJ1-1 and V is TRBV19; TRBD1 agrees at 8 bases. Trimming cost V 6 bases and J 1 base; bases outside gene matches: 10. Per germline, CDR1 LNHDA and CDR2 SQIVND (reference sequence). The CDR3 sequence is 16 residues long. In DNA form, the CDR3 reads TGTGCCAGTAGCCCAAAGACAGGGGCTCGGAACACTGAAGCTTTCTTT. This encodes CASSPKTGARNTEAFF. Full variable domain (missing parts from reference TRBV19 and TRBJ1-1): DGGITQSPKYLFRKEGQNVTLSCEQNLNHDAMYWYRQDPGQGLRLIYYSQIVNDFQKGDIAEGYSVSREKKESFPLTVTSAQKNPTAFYLCASSPKTGARNTEAFFGQGTRLTVV.

CDR3 residues: CAWRMTGVEQFF. The CDR3 DNA sequence: TGTGCCTGGAGAATGACAGGGGTAGAGCAGTTCTTC. The chain recombines TRBV30 with TRBJ2-1, with 8 bases lining up with TRBD1. Trimming cost V 3 bases and J 10 bases; bases outside gene matches: 5. Per germline, CDR1 GTSNPN and CDR2 SVGIG (reference sequence). The CDR3 totals 12 residues. Full variable domain (missing parts from reference TRBV30 and TRBJ2-1): SQTIHQWPATLVQPVGSPLSLECTVEGTSNPNLYWYRQAAGRGLQLLFYSVGIGQISSEVPQNLSASRPQDRQFILSSKKLLLSDSGFYLCAWRMTGVEQFFGPGTRLTVL.

V and J are TRBV7-2 and TRBJ2-7, with 8 bases fitting TRBD2. Unmatched junction bases numbered 4, after V lost 3 bases and J lost 3 bases. Looked up from germline, CDR1 is SGHTA and CDR2 is FQGNSA. This CDR3 region has 14 residues. The CDR3 DNA is TGTGCCAGCAGCTTGGTCAGCGGGAGCTACGAGCAGTACTTC. Its translation: CASSLVSGSYEQYF.

V gene TRBV28 combines with J gene TRBJ1-2, with D hard to call. CDR3 length: 14 amino acids. V was shortened by 3 bases and J by 2 bases, with 10 bases between the two germline ends. Germline values: CDR1 MDHEN, CDR2 SYDVKM. In DNA form, the CDR3 reads TGTGCCAGCAGTTTCTTACACAGCAACTATGGCTACACCTTC. Amino acid sequence: CASSFLHSNYGYTF.